The present entry profiles one T cell receptor beta chain with its context. The data are from a study of T cell changes during pregnancy in multiple sclerosis. Profiled with immunoSEQ multiplex PCR; TCRdb holds only in-frame clones, not every one. This sample has about 68,000 clones, with 90% found just once. The germline V gene encodes CDR1 MNHEY and CDR2 SVGAGI. The CDR3 sequence is 15 residues long. The germline V and J ends were trimmed by 0 bases and 6 bases, with 15 bases remaining between them. The receptor was isolated from a female donor with multiple sclerosis, enrolled in a pregnancy study. The source material was peripheral blood, sampled in the third trimester of pregnancy. The chain recombines TRBV6-5 with TRBJ2-7, with D maybe TRBD1 (6 bases). The CDR3 here is CASSYSNPRGSEQYF. The CDR3 nucleotides are TGTGCCAGCAGTTACTCGAACCCCAGGGGATCCGAGCAGTACTTC.